This T cell receptor (beta chain) comes out of a study of early T cells in non-severe SARS-CoV-2 infection. In the library, individual cDNA molecules carried attached unique molecular identifiers. TCRdb called the 5' RACE reads again in MiXCR, with one record for every CDR3 protein. The table includes about 71,000 distinct CDR3 sequences, approximately 14% detected once. Turning to this clonotype: Its antigen remains unknown.

The CDR3 sequence is 14 residues long. V was pared by 4 bases and J by 6 bases, with 8 bases of the junction left unmatched. Germline CDR1 MGHDK, CDR2 SYGVNS. Findings and caveats of the study: Using VDJdb, the matching emphasized anti-spike CD8 responses while missing private and CD4 specificities.

Source: whole blood, taken at baseline. The TCR originated in an adult who was a healthcare worker with PCR-confirmed SARS-CoV-2 infection or an uninfected control (not recorded which). This chain links TRBV25-1 with TRBJ1-2; TRBD1 matches at 7 bases. In DNA form, the CDR3 reads TGTGCCAGCAGTGTTAAGGGGGCGTTTAATGGCTACACCTTC. It is translated as CASSVKGAFNGYTF.